This T cell receptor (beta chain) was sequenced for a study of cytomegalovirus exposure and HLA in healthy donors. Study observations and caveats: There were three CMV-associated chains whose specificity for CMV antigens was confirmed in vitro. With high specificity and sensitivity, the classifier reportedly diagnosed cytomegalovirus status.

CDR3 length: 16 residues. Germline V gene data show CDR1 as MNHEY and CDR2 as SMNVEV (reference sequence). V lost 2 bases to trimming and J lost 0 bases; unmatched junction nucleotides: 7. The study drew the donors from its approximately 110-subject validation cohort, separate from the approximately 670-subject first cohort. Some clones are missing from TCRdb's copy, which holds only in-frame ones; the method was immunoSEQ multiplex PCR. The data show 90,000 or so clones, roughly 97% seen once. Regarding this clone: Its antigen is not known.

The chain joins TRBV27 to TRBJ2-7; TRBD1 matches 7 bases. This sequence originates from a man aged 18 to 29 in good health and CMV-seronegative. Specimen: PBMCs. The chain's CDR3 is CASSLVGTENSYEQYF. As DNA, the CDR3 is TGTGCCAGCAGTTTAGTTGGGACAGAGAACTCCTACGAGCAGTACTTC.